The 13 T cell receptor beta chains below all came from one sample that was sequenced in a study of PD-1 blockade in classical Hodgkin lymphoma. Sequencing was performed with immunoSEQ multiplex PCR; in TCRdb, only in-frame clones are kept and a portion is missing. The data show more than 40,000 clones, roughly 78% seen once. As to time point: cycle 4 day 1 (C4D1), after 6 weeks of nivolumab. All patients experienced relapse after autologous stem cell transplantation, and brentuximab vedotin exposure was variable. Specimen: peripheral blood mononuclear cells (PBMCs), collected before the fourth cycle of nivolumab. The receptors stem from a human donor with classical Hodgkin lymphoma.

The chain couples TRBV27 to TRBJ1-5; TRBD1 matches at 7 bases. J lost 3 bases, V lost 3 bases, and 2 bases had no gene match. Germline V CDR1 and CDR2: MNHEY, SMNVEV (reference sequence). CDR3 length equals 14 residues. The CDR3: CASSLTGYNQPQHF. CDR3 sequence (DNA): TGTGCCAGCAGTTTGACAGGGTACAATCAGCCCCAGCATTTT.

The gene calls are TRBV28 and TRBJ2-3, with a possible D match to TRBD2 (7 bases). V lost 1 base and J lost 0, with 14 bases in between. The CDR3 is 17 residues long. Germline V gene lookup returns CDR1 MDHEN and CDR2 SYDVKM. The CDR3 DNA sequence: TGTGCCAGCAGTTTATTAGGGGGGGGGACTAGCACAGATACGCAGTATTTT. Protein sequence: CASSLLGGGTSTDTQYF.

The V call is TRBV11-3, the J call TRBJ2-1; D is undetermined. Between the trimmed V and J ends, which lost 1 base and 3 bases, there was a span of 19 bases. This CDR3 region has 18 residues. Germline V gene sequence: CDR1 SGHNT, CDR2 YENEEA. This chain's CDR3 is CASSLGGAPDRDYNEQFF. CDR3 sequence (DNA): TGTGCCAGCAGCTTAGGCGGAGCCCCGGACCGAGACTACAATGAGCAGTTCTTC.

The chain joins TRBV5-4 to TRBJ2-1; no reliable D call. Trimming shortened V by 0 bases and J by 0 bases, and 7 bases separated the two germline ends. CDR3 length: 15 amino acids. CDR1 SGHNT and CDR2 YYREEE come from the germline V gene (reference sequence). CDR3 sequence (DNA): TGTGCCAGCAGCTTGGCAGACCGCTCCTACAATGAGCAGTTCTTC. Its translation is CASSLADRSYNEQFF.

The chain recombines TRBV18 with TRBJ2-3, with 8 positions matching TRBD2. With V trimmed by 6 bases and J by 2 bases, 13 bases remained unmatched. Per germline, CDR1 KGHSH and CDR2 LQKENI. The CDR3 totals 17 residues. The CDR3 DNA is TGTGCCAGCTCCCTGAGCGGGGGTCCCGACGACACAGATACGCAGTATTTT. It yields the protein CASSLSGGPDDTDTQYF.

The chain is built from TRBV18 and TRBJ1-3, with no clear D. The ends were cut back, 2 bases at V and 8 bases at J, with 13 bases in the middle. There are 14 residues in the CDR3. Germline V gives CDR1 KGHSH, CDR2 LQKENI. The CDR3 coding sequence is TGTGCCAGCTCACCAATAACAGAAGTGGACACCATATATTTT. Protein product: CASSPITEVDTIYF. Together with reference TRBV18 and TRBJ1-3, the CDR3 gives the full variable domain: NAGVMQNPRHLVRRRGQEARLRCSPMKGHSHVYWYRQLPEEGLKFMVYLQKENIIDESGMPKERFSAEFPKEGPSILRIQQVVRGDSAAYFCASSPITEVDTIYFGEGSWLTVV.

This clone was picked up a small number of times. V gene TRBV7-9 combines with J gene TRBJ1-3; D is undetermined. V lost 11 bases to trimming and J lost 0 bases, with 11 bases between them. The CDR3 is 13 residues long. Germline CDR1 is SEHNR and CDR2 is FQNEAQ (reference sequence). The CDR3 sequence: CAAARDSGNTIYF. The CDR3 coding sequence is TGTGCCGCCGCCCGGGACTCTGGAAACACCATATATTTT.

The J gene is TRBJ2-7, the V gene TRBV27; 10 bases map to TRBD2. Germline V gene data show CDR1 as MNHEY and CDR2 as SMNVEV (reference sequence). The ends lost 3 bases at V and 0 bases at J; junction bases unmatched: 5. This CDR3 contains 16 residues. The CDR3 region has the DNA TGTGCCAGCAGTTTCCTAGGACTAGCGGACTCCTACGAGCAGTACTTC. It codes for CASSFLGLADSYEQYF.

The J gene is TRBJ2-5, the V gene TRBV7-6; the D is unclear. The germline gives CDR1 SGHVS, CDR2 FNYEAQ. The CDR3 covers 13 residues. V was clipped by 0 bases and J by 5 bases, with 7 bases between them. CDR3 in amino acids: CASSLAIVETQYF. CDR3 sequence (DNA): TGTGCCAGCAGCTTAGCTATCGTCGAGACCCAGTACTTC.

V is TRBV6-5 and J is TRBJ2-3; 9 bases match TRBD1. The J segment lost 1 base and the V segment lost 1 base, leaving 0 bases of the junction unmatched. The germline CDR1 and CDR2 sequences are MNHEY and SVGAGI. This CDR3 is built from 15 residues. CDR3 sequence: CASSYWTGGTDTQYF. The DNA for the CDR3 is TGTGCCAGCAGTTACTGGACAGGGGGCACAGATACGCAGTATTTT.

CDR3 in amino acids: CASSYSHFSGNTIYF. In DNA form, the CDR3 reads TGTGCCAGCAGTTACTCCCACTTCTCTGGAAACACCATATATTTT. The chain employs TRBV6-5 and TRBJ1-3; D is ambiguous. Germline lookup yields CDR1 MNHEY and CDR2 SVGAGI. The CDR3 runs 15 residues. V dropped 0 bases and J dropped 0 bases, with 6 bases sitting between them.

This rearrangement joins TRBV4-3 to TRBJ1-5; D may be TRBD1 (6 bases). CDR3 length: 15 residues. CDR1 is LGHNA and CDR2 is YSLEER in the germline V gene. V lost 3 bases and J 0 bases, leaving 9 bases between the germline ends. Here the CDR3 reads CASSQQTGSNQPQHF. Here the CDR3 DNA reads TGCGCCAGCAGCCAGCAGACAGGTAGCAATCAGCCCCAGCATTTT.

The chain couples TRBV7-6 to TRBJ2-6; TRBD1 matches at 11 bases. CDR1 and CDR2 from the germline V gene are SGHVS and FNYEAQ. V shed 5 bases, J shed 2 bases, and the junction held 5 bases outside the gene matches. This CDR3 region has 17 residues. CDR3 sequence (DNA): TGTGCCAGCAGCCCGGGACAGGGGGTACCTGGGGCCAACGTCCTGACTTTC. This gives the protein CASSPGQGVPGANVLTF.